This TCR beta chain was documented in a study of T cells in Graves' hyperthyroidism and ophthalmopathy. Trimming took off 2 bases at V and 0 bases at J, with 6 bases between the two ends. The V gene's germline CDR1 is SGHVS and CDR2 FQNEAQ. The CDR3 is 14 amino acids. RNA transcripts gave rise to amplified TCR beta CDR3 regions. TCR CDR3 regions were first amplified by RT-PCR with HTBI primers. A single record per CDR3 protein comes from TCRdb applying MiXCR to the multiplex PCR reads. The table includes around 300,000 distinct CDR3 sequences, approximately 23% detected once. This clonotype has at least ten counts.

This sequence joins TRBV7-8 and TRBJ2-3; D not certain. The sequencing sample was made of blood. The sequence was obtained from a man aged 30 to 39 with Graves' ophthalmopathy. CDR3 nucleotide sequence: TGTGCCAGCAGCTTAATCGGTAGCACAGATACGCAGTATTTT. Translated: CASSLIGSTDTQYF. Variable domain in full (rest from reference TRBV7-8 and TRBJ2-3): GAGVSQSPRYKVAKRGQDVALRCDPISGHVSLFWYQQALGQGPEFLTYFQNEAQLDKSGLPSDRFFAERPEGSVSTLKIQRTQQEDSAVYLCASSLIGSTDTQYFGPGTRLTVL.